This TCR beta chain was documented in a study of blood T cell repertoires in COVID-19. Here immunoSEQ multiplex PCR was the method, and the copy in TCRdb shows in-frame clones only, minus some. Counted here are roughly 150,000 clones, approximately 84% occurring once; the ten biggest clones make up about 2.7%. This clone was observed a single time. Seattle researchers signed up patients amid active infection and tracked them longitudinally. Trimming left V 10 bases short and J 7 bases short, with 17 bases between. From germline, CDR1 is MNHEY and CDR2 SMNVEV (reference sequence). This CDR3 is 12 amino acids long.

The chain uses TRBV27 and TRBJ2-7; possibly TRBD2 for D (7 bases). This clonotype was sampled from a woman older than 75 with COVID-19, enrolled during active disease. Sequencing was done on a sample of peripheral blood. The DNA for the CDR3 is TGTGCCACGGGGGGCAGGGGTGATGAGCAGTACTTC. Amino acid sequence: CATGGRGDEQYF.